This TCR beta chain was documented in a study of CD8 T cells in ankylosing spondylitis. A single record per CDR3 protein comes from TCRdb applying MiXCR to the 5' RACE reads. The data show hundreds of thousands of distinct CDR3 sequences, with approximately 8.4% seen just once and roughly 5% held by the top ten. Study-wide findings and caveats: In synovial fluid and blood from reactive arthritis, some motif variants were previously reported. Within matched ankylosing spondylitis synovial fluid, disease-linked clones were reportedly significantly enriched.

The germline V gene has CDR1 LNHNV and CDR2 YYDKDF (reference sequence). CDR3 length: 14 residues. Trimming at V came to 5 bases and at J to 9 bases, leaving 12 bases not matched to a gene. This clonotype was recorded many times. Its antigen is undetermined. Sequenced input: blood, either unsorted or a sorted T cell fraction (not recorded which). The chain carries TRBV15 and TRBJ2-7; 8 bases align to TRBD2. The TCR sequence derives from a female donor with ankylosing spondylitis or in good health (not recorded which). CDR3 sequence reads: CATSRSGGKRGQYF. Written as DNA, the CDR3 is TGTGCCACCAGCCGTTCGGGGGGGAAAAGGGGGCAGTACTTC. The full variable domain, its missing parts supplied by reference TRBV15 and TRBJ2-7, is DAMVIQNPRYQVTQFGKPVTLSCSQTLNHNVMYWYQQKSSQAPKLLFHYYDKDFNNEADTPDNFQSRRPNTSFCFLDIRSPGLGDTAMYLCATSRSGGKRGQYFGPGTRLTVT.